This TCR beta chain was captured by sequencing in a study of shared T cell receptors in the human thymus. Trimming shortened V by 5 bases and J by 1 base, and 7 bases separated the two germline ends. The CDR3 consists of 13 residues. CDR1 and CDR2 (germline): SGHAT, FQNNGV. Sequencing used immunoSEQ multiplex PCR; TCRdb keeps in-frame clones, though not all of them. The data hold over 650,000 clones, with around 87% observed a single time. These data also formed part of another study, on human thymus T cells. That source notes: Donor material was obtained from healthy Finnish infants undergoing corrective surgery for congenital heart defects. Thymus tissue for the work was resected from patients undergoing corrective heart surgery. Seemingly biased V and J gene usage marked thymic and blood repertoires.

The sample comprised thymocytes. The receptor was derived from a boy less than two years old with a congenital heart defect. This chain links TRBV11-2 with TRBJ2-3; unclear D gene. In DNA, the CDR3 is TGTGCCAGCAGCCTACGGGGCACAGATACGCAGTATTTT. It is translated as CASSLRGTDTQYF.